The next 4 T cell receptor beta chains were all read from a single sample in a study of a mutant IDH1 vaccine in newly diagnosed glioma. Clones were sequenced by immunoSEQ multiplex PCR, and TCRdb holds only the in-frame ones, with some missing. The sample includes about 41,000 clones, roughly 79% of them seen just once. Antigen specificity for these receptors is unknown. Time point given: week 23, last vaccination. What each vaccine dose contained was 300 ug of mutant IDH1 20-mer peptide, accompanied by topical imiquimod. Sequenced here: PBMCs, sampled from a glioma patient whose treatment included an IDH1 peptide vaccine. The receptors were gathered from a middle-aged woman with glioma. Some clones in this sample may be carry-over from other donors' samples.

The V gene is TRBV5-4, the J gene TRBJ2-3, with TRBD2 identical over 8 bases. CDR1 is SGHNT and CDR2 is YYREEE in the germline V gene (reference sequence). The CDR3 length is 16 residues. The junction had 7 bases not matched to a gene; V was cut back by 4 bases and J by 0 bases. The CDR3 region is CASSPTSGSSTDTQYF. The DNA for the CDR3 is TGTGCCAGCAGCCCTACGAGCGGGAGTAGCACAGATACGCAGTATTTT.

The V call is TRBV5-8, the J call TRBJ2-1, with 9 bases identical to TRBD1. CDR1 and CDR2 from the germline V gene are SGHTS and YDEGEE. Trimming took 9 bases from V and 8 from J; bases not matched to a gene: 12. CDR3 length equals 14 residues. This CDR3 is CATAGTGPRDEQFF. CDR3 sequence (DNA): TGTGCCACTGCCGGGACAGGGCCCAGGGATGAGCAGTTCTTC.

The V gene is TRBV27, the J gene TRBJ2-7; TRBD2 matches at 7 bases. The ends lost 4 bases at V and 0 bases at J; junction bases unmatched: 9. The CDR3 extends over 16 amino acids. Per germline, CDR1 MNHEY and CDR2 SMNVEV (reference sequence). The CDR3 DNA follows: TGTGCCAGCAGTTCACTAGGGGAGGGGATCTCCTACGAGCAGTACTTC. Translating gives CASSSLGEGISYEQYF.

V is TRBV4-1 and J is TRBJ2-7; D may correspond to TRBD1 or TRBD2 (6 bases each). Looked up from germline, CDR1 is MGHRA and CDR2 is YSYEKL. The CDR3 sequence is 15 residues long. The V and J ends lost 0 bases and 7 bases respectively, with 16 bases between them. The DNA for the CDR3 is TGCGCCAGCAGCCAAGAGGAGGGGGGCCCTACAGAGCAGTACTTC. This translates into CASSQEEGGPTEQYF.